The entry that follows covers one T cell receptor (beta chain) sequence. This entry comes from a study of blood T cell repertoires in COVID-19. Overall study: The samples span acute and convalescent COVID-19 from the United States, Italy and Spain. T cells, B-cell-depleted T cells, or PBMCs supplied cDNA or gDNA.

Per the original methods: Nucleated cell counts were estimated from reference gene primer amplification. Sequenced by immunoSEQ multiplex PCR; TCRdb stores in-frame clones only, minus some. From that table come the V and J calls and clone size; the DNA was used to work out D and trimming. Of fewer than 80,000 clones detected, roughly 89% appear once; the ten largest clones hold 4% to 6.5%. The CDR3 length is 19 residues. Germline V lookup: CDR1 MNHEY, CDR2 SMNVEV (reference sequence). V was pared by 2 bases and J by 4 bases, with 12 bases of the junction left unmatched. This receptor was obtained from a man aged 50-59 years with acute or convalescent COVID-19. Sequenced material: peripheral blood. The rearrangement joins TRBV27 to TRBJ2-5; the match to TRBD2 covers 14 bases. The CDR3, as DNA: TGTGCCAGCAGTTTAGCTCCGGGACTAGCGGGAGTTATTCGAGAGACCCAGTACTTC. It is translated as CASSLAPGLAGVIRETQYF.